This TCR beta chain stems from a study of T cell responses to AZD1222 COVID-19 vaccine. Study-wide background: Second doses were pooled across both intervals (about 4 or about 12 weeks).

Per the germline V gene, CDR1 is LGHDT and CDR2 is YNNKEL (reference sequence). V lost 1 base, J lost 5 bases, and 2 bases stayed unmatched. This CDR3 has 14 residues. TCRdb's copy holds only in-frame clones and misses some; the assay was immunoSEQ multiplex PCR. The data show 100,000 or so clones, about 80% seen once. In the case of this clone: Its antigen is currently unknown.

Findings and limits, study-wide: Just a handful of people given AZD1222 tested seropositive at baseline. With two AZD1222 doses given, Spike-specific TCR breadth and depth both rose. Targets within unmutated variant regions were reportedly found for nearly half of spike-specific TCRs.

The sample was peripheral blood, taken on day 0 of AZD1222 vaccination. This clonotype originated in an adult in good health. The chain joins TRBV3-1 (or the pseudogene TRBV3-2) to TRBJ2-1; 7 nucleotides align to TRBD1. In DNA, the CDR3 is TGTGCCAGCAGCCAAGCGGGACAGAACAATGAGCAGTTCTTC. Translating gives CASSQAGQNNEQFF.